Detailed here is one T cell receptor (beta chain). Its antigen remains unknown. The CDR3 extends over 14 amino acids. Germline assignment: CDR1 SGHTA and CDR2 FQGNSA. V was pared by 1 base and J by 10 bases, with 5 bases of the junction left unmatched. The sample is drawn from a study of shared clonotypes between healthy human individuals. Each PCR replicate from the sorted subsets contained around 0.2 ug DNA, which is about 31,000 T cell genomes. Here immunoSEQ multiplex PCR was the method, and the copy in TCRdb shows in-frame clones only, minus some. The sample yields approximately 2.5 million clones, approximately 94% seen once. All donors were Caucasian adults living in Nashville, Tennessee. Study-level points and caveats: Researchers sampled only blood; tissue repertoires likely differ. Memory subsets had estimated richness that was generally smaller than that of naive subsets.

The J gene is TRBJ2-1, the V gene TRBV7-2, with 9 nucleotides matching TRBD1. The sequence came from a man younger than 35 in good health. Some clones in this sample may be carry-over from other donors' samples. Sequencing was performed on naive CD4+ T cells from PBMCs. Stated subset: CD45RA+ positively selected. This CDR3 reads CASSLVGTGLEQFF. The CDR3 DNA sequence: TGTGCCAGCAGCTTAGTGGGGACAGGGTTGGAGCAGTTCTTC.